This T cell receptor (beta chain) was sequenced during a study of cytomegalovirus exposure and HLA in healthy donors. The CDR3 extends over 14 amino acids. Germline V CDR1 and CDR2: SGHVS, FQNEAQ. V was cut by 5 bases and J by 1 base, with 9 bases left in between. In the PCR, 60 Vbeta and 13 Jbeta primers were used. Using immunoSEQ multiplex PCR, the repertoire was profiled, and TCRdb retains in-frame clones only, with some absent. The table lists 150,000 to 200,000 clones, approximately 80% of them singletons, with more than 0.5% in the top ten. General study results and limits: Rarity marked most TCR sequences, yet some public TCRs occurred in many donors. An analysis that was carried out later associated fewer than 20,000 TCR beta sequences with HLA alleles at 0.05 false discovery rate.

As concerns this clone: Antigen unknown.

This sequence was found in a woman aged 50 to 60 in good health and CMV-seronegative. The rearrangement uses TRBV7-8 and TRBJ1-3; D ambiguous. The specimen sequenced was PBMCs. The CDR3 bases are TGTGCCAGCAGCCGGGGTCCGTCTGGAAACACCATATATTTT. This gives the protein CASSRGPSGNTIYF.